The entry that follows covers one T cell receptor beta chain sequence. This sample stems from a study of blood T cell repertoires in COVID-19. At the level of the study: T cells, B-cell-depleted T cells, or PBMCs provided the cDNA or gDNA that served as material.

Seattle's cohort entered during active infection and was followed longitudinally. Per the original data handling: How many nucleated cells were present was estimated from reference gene primer amplification. The table came from immunoSEQ multiplex PCR; TCRdb's copy has only in-frame clones and leaves some out. Clone size and V and J calls were adopted from that table, with D and trimming inferred from the DNA. This table holds 350,000 or so clones, roughly 89% found once. Sample: peripheral blood. The TCR was taken from a woman in her sixties with COVID-19, enrolled during active disease.

CDR3 DNA: TGTGCCAGCAGTGGGCCCCGGGACAGGGGGCGGTCTGGCTATGGCTACACCTTC. Protein product: CASSGPRDRGRSGYGYTF. The gene calls are TRBV28 and TRBJ1-2; 12 nucleotides match TRBD1. Per the germline V gene, CDR1 is MDHEN and CDR2 is SYDVKM. V was clipped by 5 bases and J by 4 bases; unmatched bases: 14. The CDR3 loop spans 18 amino acids.